The entry below gives a single TCR beta chain sequence along with its context. What it binds is not known. Germline V gene lookup returns CDR1 GTSNPN and CDR2 SVGIG (reference sequence). CDR3 size: 18 residues. V was clipped by 0 bases and J by 8 bases; unmatched bases: 16. This record comes from a study of PD-1 blockade in mismatch repair-deficient tumors. As for the study in general: All were previously treated, progressing patients with around 12 mismatch repair-deficient cancer types.

The table came from immunoSEQ multiplex PCR; TCRdb's copy has only in-frame clones and leaves some out. The sample gives about 63,000 clones, 88% of which show up once; 11% to 15% is in the top ten. Study findings and constraints: Tumor-resident clones, often undetectable pretreatment in blood, expanded then contracted after pembrolizumab.

TCRs were sequenced from a few patients responding to pembrolizumab. This clonotype originated in an adult with mismatch repair-deficient cancer. The V and J genes are TRBV30 and TRBJ2-3; 11 bases are a match to TRBD2. The material was peripheral blood, obtained 52 weeks after starting pembrolizumab. Here the CDR3 reads CAWSVPPTSGSSLGTQYF. The CDR3 nucleotides read TGTGCCTGGAGTGTACCCCCCACTAGCGGGAGTTCGCTTGGTACGCAGTATTTT.